Each of the 21 T cell receptor beta chains below was sequenced from the same sample in a study of regulatory dendritic cells for organ transplantation. Sorted subsets were CFSE-labeled and cultured less than 6 days with allogeneic dendritic cells. Profiled with immunoSEQ multiplex PCR; TCRdb holds only in-frame clones, not every one. The sample yields about 12,000 clones, about four fifths seen once. These receptors have no known antigen. The sequenced sample was naive CD8+ T cells from blood cultured with regulatory dendritic cells. The subset: CD45RA+ naive T cells. Receptors were obtained from a human donor in good health.

The chain links TRBV7-9 to TRBJ2-2; D uncertain. Trimming shortened V by 7 bases and J by 4 bases, and 4 bases separated the two germline ends. CDR1 SEHNR and CDR2 FQNEAQ come from the germline V gene (reference sequence). The CDR3 runs to 11 residues. This CDR3 reads CASMSTGELFF. The CDR3 nucleotides read TGTGCCAGCATGAGCACCGGGGAGCTGTTTTTT.

The chain couples TRBV7-9 to TRBJ2-7, with 11 bases lining up with TRBD2. V dropped 5 bases and J dropped 3; count of bases not matched to a gene: 6. The V gene's germline CDR1 is SEHNR and CDR2 FQNEAQ (reference sequence). The CDR3 sequence is 15 residues long. CDR3 in amino acids: CASSQLLAGGYEQYF. In nucleotides, the CDR3 is TGTGCCAGCAGCCAACTCCTAGCGGGGGGCTACGAGCAGTACTTC. The full variable domain, completed using reference TRBV7-9 and TRBJ2-7, is DTGVSQNPRHKITKRGQNVTFRCDPISEHNRLYWYRQTLGQGPEFLTYFQNEAQLEKSRLLSDRFSAERPKGSFSTLEIQRTEQGDSAMYLCASSQLLAGGYEQYFGPGTRLTVT.

This chain joins TRBV27 and TRBJ1-5; no clear D. V lost 4 bases, J lost 6 bases, and 13 bases lay in between. The V gene's germline CDR1 is MNHEY and CDR2 SMNVEV (reference sequence). The CDR3 totals 14 residues. CDR3: CASSSAGVGQPQHF. CDR3 DNA sequence: TGTGCCAGCAGTTCCGCGGGTGTGGGTCAGCCCCAGCATTTT.

This chain connects TRBV7-9 to TRBJ1-1; weak D call: TRBD1 (5 bases). This CDR3 is built from 14 residues. V gave up 5 bases and J gave up 5 bases, with 15 bases separating them. Germline CDR1 SEHNR, CDR2 FQNEAQ (reference sequence). CDR3 loop: CASSAQGGRTEAFF. The CDR3 DNA sequence: TGTGCCAGCAGCGCCCAGGGAGGTCGGACTGAAGCTTTCTTT.

The rearrangement links TRBV10-3 to TRBJ2-7, with D possibly being TRBD2 (6 bases). The CDR3 length is 14 residues. Trimming cost V 3 bases and J 3 bases, with 12 bases left between them. Germline CDR1 ENHRY, CDR2 SYGVKD. CDR3 in DNA: TGTGCCATCAGTGAAGTGGCTAGCGACTACGAGCAGTACTTC. Translation: CAISEVASDYEQYF.

The CDR3 here is CASSDYGELFF. In DNA, the CDR3 is TGTGCCAGCAGTGATTACGGGGAGCTGTTTTTT. The chain couples TRBV25-1 to TRBJ2-2; no clear D. V was shortened by 3 bases and J by 7 bases, with 3 bases between the two germline ends. The CDR3 is made up of 11 amino acids. The germline CDR1 and CDR2 sequences are MGHDK and SYGVNS.

This chain links TRBV6-1 with TRBJ1-4; D is undetermined. V was pared by 0 bases and J by 2 bases, with 10 bases between. Looked up from germline, CDR1 is MNHNS and CDR2 is SASEGT. The CDR3 is 16 residues long. CDR3 protein: CASSEAPYSTNEKLFF. CDR3 bases: TGTGCCAGCAGTGAAGCGCCATACTCCACTAATGAAAAACTGTTTTTT.

The chain links TRBV4-3 to TRBJ2-1; 7 bases are a match to TRBD1. CDR3 size: 14 residues. Trimming took 1 base from V and 7 from J; bases not matched to a gene: 4. Looked up from germline, CDR1 is LGHNA and CDR2 is YSLEER. The CDR3 sequence: CASSQGPGGNEQFF. CDR3 bases: TGCGCCAGCAGCCAAGGGCCAGGGGGAAATGAGCAGTTCTTC.

The V gene is TRBV4-1, the J gene TRBJ2-7; D might be TRBD1 (6 bases). Trimming stripped 5 bases from V and 3 bases from J, with 14 bases between. The CDR3 covers 14 residues. The germline V gene encodes CDR1 MGHRA and CDR2 YSYEKL. The CDR3 DNA follows: TGCGCCAGCAGCTCACAGGGAGCCTTCTACGAGCAGTACTTC. Its translation: CASSSQGAFYEQYF.

The chain uses TRBV11-3 and TRBJ2-5, with D possibly TRBD2 on 5 matching bases. Near its end, the DNA agrees better with TRBJ2-7, so the J call may be wrong. Germline-derived CDR1 and CDR2 are SGHNT and YENEEA. The CDR3 contains 15 residues. As DNA, the CDR3 is TGTGCCAGCAGCTTAGATGTGGGAGCGAATTACGAGCAGTACTTC. It specifies CASSLDVGANYEQYF.

In its sample, this clone was seen a few times. The chain recombines TRBV5-5 with TRBJ2-7, with a weak D call TRBD1 (6 bases). Deletions cut 4 bases from V and 4 bases from J, with 15 bases between. The CDR3 covers 14 residues. CDR1 SGHKS and CDR2 YYEKEE come from the germline V gene (reference sequence). The chain's CDR3 is CASSRASGAYEQYF. The DNA of the CDR3 is TGTGCCAGCAGCCGTGCTTCAGGGGCGTACGAGCAGTACTTC.

J is TRBJ2-1 and V is TRBV11-2, with D perhaps TRBD1 (6 bases). The CDR3 totals 14 residues. The germline V gene has CDR1 SGHAT and CDR2 FQNNGV. V gave up 4 bases and J gave up 2 bases, with 9 bases separating them. The CDR3 loop is CASSWTDTYNEQFF. CDR3 coding DNA: TGTGCCAGCAGCTGGACAGATACCTACAATGAGCAGTTCTTC.

The rearrangement joins TRBV19 to TRBJ1-6; 8 nucleotides match TRBD1. Losses at the gene ends were 5 bases for V and 4 bases for J; bases not matched to a gene: 10. The CDR3 loop spans 17 amino acids. In germline, CDR1 is LNHDA, CDR2 SQIVND (reference sequence). The CDR3 sequence is CASSPPTGEFYNSPLHF. The CDR3 DNA reads TGTGCCAGTAGTCCACCGACAGGGGAGTTTTATAATTCACCCCTCCACTTT.

In this sample, this clone turned up once. This CDR3 reads CASSQMDSYGYTF. As DNA, the CDR3 is TGCGCCAGCAGCCAGATGGACAGTTATGGCTACACCTTC. The V and J genes are TRBV4-3 and TRBJ1-2, with D tentatively TRBD1 (6 bases). The CDR3 is 13 amino acids. From germline, CDR1 is LGHNA and CDR2 YSLEER. V lost 3 bases and J 5 bases, leaving 10 bases between the germline ends.

The chain combines TRBV7-9 with TRBJ2-3; 12 positions match TRBD2. In germline, CDR1 is SEHNR, CDR2 FQNEAQ (reference sequence). J gave up 2 bases and V 3 bases, and 9 bases lay outside the gene matches. This CDR3 is 18 amino acids long. CDR3 bases: TGTGCCAGCAGCTTGACCGGACTAGCGGGGACTTACACAGATACGCAGTATTTT. Translated, it gives CASSLTGLAGTYTDTQYF. The full variable domain, completed using reference TRBV7-9 and TRBJ2-3, is DTGVSQNPRHKITKRGQNVTFRCDPISEHNRLYWYRQTLGQGPEFLTYFQNEAQLEKSRLLSDRFSAERPKGSFSTLEIQRTEQGDSAMYLCASSLTGLAGTYTDTQYFGPGTRLTVL.

V gene TRBV5-1 combines with J gene TRBJ2-7; D perhaps matches TRBD1 (6 bases). The germline CDR1 and CDR2 sequences are SGHRS and YFSETQ. The CDR3 has 14 amino acids. V was shortened by 0 bases and J by 6 bases, with 13 bases between the two germline ends. The CDR3 sequence is CASSLVQGTAEQYF. DNA of the CDR3: TGCGCCAGCAGCTTGGTTCAGGGGACGGCCGAGCAGTACTTC.

This CDR3 is CASSFRGLEQYF. The CDR3, as DNA: TGTGCCAGCAGCTTTCGAGGCCTCGAGCAGTACTTC. This chain links TRBV13 with TRBJ2-7; D is unresolved. From germline, CDR1 is PRHDT and CDR2 FYEKMQ (reference sequence). The CDR3 is made up of 12 amino acids. With 3 bases removed from V and 6 bases from J, the gap between germline ends came to 9 bases.

V is TRBV7-9 and J is TRBJ2-7; 8 nucleotides align to TRBD2. V dropped 5 bases and J dropped 5; count of bases not matched to a gene: 8. CDR1 is SEHNR and CDR2 is FQNEAQ in the germline V gene (reference sequence). The CDR3 is 14 amino acids. The CDR3 here is CASSHPGGPDEQYF. CDR3 in DNA: TGTGCCAGCAGCCACCCGGGGGGGCCCGACGAGCAGTACTTC.

This clone was counted a few times. The rearrangement joins TRBV7-2 to TRBJ2-7; D gene uncertain. Germline V gene data show CDR1 as SGHTA and CDR2 as FQGNSA. Trimming took 5 bases from V and 4 from J, leaving 9 bases between them. The CDR3 sequence is 12 residues long. The CDR3 loop reads CASSLDYYEQYF. In nucleotides, the CDR3 is TGTGCCAGCAGCCTAGATTATTACGAGCAGTACTTC.

Only one count was recorded for this clone. This chain connects TRBV19 to TRBJ1-1; D gene ambiguous. Germline-derived CDR1 and CDR2 are LNHDA and SQIVND (reference sequence). V was shortened by 1 base and J by 4 bases, with 7 bases between the two germline ends. CDR3 length: 13 residues. In DNA, the CDR3 is TGTGCCAGTAGTATAGTTACTGGCACTGAAGCTTTCTTT. This translates into CASSIVTGTEAFF. The full variable domain, rest sourced from reference TRBV19 and TRBJ1-1, is DGGITQSPKYLFRKEGQNVTLSCEQNLNHDAMYWYRQDPGQGLRLIYYSQIVNDFQKGDIAEGYSVSREKKESFPLTVTSAQKNPTAFYLCASSIVTGTEAFFGQGTRLTVV.

The chain joins TRBV10-3 to TRBJ1-1, with D unresolved. The CDR3 runs 12 residues. Trimming cost V 3 bases and J 1 base, with 3 bases left between them. The germline gives CDR1 ENHRY, CDR2 SYGVKD. Here the CDR3 DNA reads TGTGCCATCAGTGACGGGAACACTGAAGCTTTCTTT. Translation gives CAISDGNTEAFF.